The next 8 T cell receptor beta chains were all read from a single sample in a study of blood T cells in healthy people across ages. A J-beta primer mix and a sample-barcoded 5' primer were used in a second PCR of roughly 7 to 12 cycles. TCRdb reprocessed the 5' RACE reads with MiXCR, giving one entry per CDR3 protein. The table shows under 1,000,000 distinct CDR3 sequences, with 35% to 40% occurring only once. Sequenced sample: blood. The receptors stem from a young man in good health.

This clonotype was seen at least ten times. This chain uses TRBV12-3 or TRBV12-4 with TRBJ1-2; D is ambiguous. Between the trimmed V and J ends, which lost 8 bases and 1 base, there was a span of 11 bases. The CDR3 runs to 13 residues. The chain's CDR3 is CASRQTVNYGYTF. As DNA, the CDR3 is TGTGCCAGCCGCCAAACAGTTAACTATGGCTACACCTTC.

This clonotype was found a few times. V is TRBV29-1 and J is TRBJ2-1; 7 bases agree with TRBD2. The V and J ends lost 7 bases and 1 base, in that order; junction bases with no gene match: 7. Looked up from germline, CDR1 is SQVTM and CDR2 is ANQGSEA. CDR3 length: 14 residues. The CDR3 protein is CSAGGRGSYNEQFF. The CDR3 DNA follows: TGCAGCGCAGGAGGGAGGGGATCCTACAATGAGCAGTTCTTC.

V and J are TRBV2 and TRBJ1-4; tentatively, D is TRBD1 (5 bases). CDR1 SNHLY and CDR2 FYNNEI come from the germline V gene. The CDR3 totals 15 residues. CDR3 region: CATRGSLATNEKLFF. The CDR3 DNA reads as TGTGCGACCCGGGGCAGCCTTGCAACTAATGAAAAACTGTTTTTT. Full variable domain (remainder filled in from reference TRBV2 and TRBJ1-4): EPEVTQTPSHQVTQMGQEVILRCVPISNHLYFYWYRQILGQKVEFLVSFYNNEISEKSEIFDDQFSVERPDGSNFTLKIRSTKLEDSAMYFCATRGSLATNEKLFFGSGTQLSVL.

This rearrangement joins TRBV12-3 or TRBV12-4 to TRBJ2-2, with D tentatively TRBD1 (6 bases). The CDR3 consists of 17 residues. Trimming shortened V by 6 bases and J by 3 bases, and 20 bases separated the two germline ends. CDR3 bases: TGTGCCAGCAGCCCGCGGTTGGGGGCCGGGGACACCGGGGAGCTGTTTTTT. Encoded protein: CASSPRLGAGDTGELFF.

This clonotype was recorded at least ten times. In DNA form, the CDR3 reads TGTGCCAGCAGTCGGACTGGCAATGAGCAGTTCTTC. Translating it yields CASSRTGNEQFF. This chain connects TRBV27 to TRBJ2-1; tentatively, D is TRBD2 (5 bases). CDR3 length: 12 residues. The ends were cut back, 5 bases at V and 6 bases at J, with 8 bases in the middle. Germline V gene data show CDR1 as MNHEY and CDR2 as SMNVEV (reference sequence).

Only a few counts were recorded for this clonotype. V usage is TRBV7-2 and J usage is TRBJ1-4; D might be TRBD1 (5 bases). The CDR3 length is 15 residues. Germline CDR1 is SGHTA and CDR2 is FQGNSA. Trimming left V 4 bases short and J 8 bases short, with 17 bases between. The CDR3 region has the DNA TGTGCCAGCAGCTCGCTACCGGGACGGGGAGAAAAACTGTTTTTT. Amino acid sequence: CASSSLPGRGEKLFF.

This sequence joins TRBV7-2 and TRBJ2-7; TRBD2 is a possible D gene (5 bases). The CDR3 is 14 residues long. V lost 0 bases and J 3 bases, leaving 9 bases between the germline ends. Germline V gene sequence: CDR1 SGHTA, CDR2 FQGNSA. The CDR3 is CASSLAFGSYEQYF. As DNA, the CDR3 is TGTGCCAGCAGCTTAGCTTTTGGGAGCTACGAGCAGTACTTC.

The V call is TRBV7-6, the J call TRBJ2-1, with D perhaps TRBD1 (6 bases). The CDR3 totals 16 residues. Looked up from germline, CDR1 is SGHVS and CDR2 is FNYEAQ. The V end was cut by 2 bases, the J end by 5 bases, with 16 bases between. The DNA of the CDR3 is TGTGCCAGCAGCTTAACGGCTGGAGGACAGCACAATGAGCAGTTCTTC. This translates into CASSLTAGGQHNEQFF.